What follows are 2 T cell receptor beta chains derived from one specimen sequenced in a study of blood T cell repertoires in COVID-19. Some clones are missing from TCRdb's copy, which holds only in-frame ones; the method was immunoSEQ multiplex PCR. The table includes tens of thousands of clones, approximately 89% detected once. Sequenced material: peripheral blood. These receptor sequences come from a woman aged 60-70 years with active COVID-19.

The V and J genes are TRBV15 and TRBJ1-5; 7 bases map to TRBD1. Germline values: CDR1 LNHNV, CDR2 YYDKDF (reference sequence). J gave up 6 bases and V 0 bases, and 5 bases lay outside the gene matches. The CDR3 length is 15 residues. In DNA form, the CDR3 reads TGTGCCACCAGCAGAGATGGTGCAGGGGGTCAGCCCCAGCATTTT. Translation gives CATSRDGAGGQPQHF.

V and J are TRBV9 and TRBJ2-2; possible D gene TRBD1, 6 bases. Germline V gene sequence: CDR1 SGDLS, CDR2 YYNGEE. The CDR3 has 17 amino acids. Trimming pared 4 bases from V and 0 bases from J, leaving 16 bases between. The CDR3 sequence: CASSSGRRTANTGELFF. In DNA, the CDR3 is TGTGCCAGCAGCTCCGGGCGTCGGACAGCGAACACCGGGGAGCTGTTTTTT.